This paragraph reports one T cell receptor (beta chain). Its antigen is not known. This sample was taken from a study of T-cell reconstitution after alpha-beta-depleted transplantation in children. Study results and caveats: T-cell counts and diversity at one year following transplant were attributed mainly to newly produced T cells. Recipient T cells and thymic progenitors that survived gave rise to the high TCRbeta diversity observed at day 60 in some patients. Expanded graft clones, several hundred of them, were reportedly the source of alpha-beta T cells about two months after transplant.

CDR3 length: 12 residues. Germline CDR1 and CDR2: LNHNV and YYDKDF (reference sequence). V lost 3 bases and J 1 base, leaving 3 bases between the germline ends. Preparation of the TCRbeta library was carried out with unique molecular identifiers. TCRdb reprocessed the PCR reads via MiXCR and lists one record per CDR3 protein. This repertoire shows some 450,000 distinct CDR3 sequences, around two fifths found once; its top ten account for roughly 27%. The chain has TRBV15 and TRBJ2-5; the D is unclear. The clonotype comes from a girl aged 2 to 10 with aplastic anemia, due to receive a stem cell transplant. The source material was PBMCs, sampled before TCRalphabeta/CD19-depleted stem cell transplant. The CDR3 DNA is TGTGCCACCAGCAGGTTCCAAGAGACCCAGTACTTC. Its translation is CATSRFQETQYF.